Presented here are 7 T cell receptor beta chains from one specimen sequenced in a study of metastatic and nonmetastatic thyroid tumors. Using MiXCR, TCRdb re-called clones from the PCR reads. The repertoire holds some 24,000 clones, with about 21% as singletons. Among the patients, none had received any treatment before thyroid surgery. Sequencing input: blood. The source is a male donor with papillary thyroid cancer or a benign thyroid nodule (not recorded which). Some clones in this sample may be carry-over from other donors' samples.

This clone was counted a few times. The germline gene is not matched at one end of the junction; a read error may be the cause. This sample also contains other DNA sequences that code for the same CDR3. The CDR3 here is CASTGLNSGANVLTF. The CDR3 nucleotides read TGTGCCAGCACGGGACTTAACTCTGGGGCCAACGTCCTTACTTTC. The chain is built from TRBV6-1 and TRBJ2-6; D perhaps matches TRBD2 (6 bases). CDR1 is MNHNS and CDR2 is SASEGT in the germline V gene. The CDR3 runs 15 residues.

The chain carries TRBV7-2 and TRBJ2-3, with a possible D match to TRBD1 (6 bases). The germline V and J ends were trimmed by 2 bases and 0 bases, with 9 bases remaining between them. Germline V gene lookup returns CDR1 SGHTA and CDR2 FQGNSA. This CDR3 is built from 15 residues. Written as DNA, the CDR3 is TGTGCCAGCAGCTTAAGGACAGCAAGCACAGATACGCAGTATTTT. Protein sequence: CASSLRTASTDTQYF.

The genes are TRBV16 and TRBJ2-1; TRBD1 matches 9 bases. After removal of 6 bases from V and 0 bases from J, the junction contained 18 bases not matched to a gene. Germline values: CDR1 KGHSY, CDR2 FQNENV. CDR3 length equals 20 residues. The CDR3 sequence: CASRPTHGTGPILSYNEQFF. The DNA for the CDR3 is TGTGCCAGCAGACCAACCCACGGGACAGGGCCCATTCTCTCCTACAATGAGCAGTTCTTC.

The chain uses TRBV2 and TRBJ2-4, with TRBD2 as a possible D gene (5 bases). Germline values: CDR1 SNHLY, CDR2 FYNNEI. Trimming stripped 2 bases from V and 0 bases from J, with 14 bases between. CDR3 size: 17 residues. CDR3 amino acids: CASSESGLGIAKNIQYF. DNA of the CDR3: TGTGCCAGCAGTGAAAGTGGACTGGGAATAGCCAAAAACATTCAGTACTTC.

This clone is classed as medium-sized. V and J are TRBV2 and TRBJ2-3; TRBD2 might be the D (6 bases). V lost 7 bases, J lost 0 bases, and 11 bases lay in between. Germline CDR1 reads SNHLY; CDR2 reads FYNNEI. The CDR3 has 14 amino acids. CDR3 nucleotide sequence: TGTGCCAGCATAGCGGTTATTAGCACAGATACGCAGTATTTT. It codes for CASIAVISTDTQYF.

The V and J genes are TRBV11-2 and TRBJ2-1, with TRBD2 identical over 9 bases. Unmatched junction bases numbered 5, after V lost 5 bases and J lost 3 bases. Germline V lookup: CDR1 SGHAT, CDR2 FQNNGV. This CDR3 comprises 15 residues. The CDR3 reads CASSLVAGVYNEQFF. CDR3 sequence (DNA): TGTGCCAGCAGCCTCGTAGCGGGAGTCTACAATGAGCAGTTCTTC.

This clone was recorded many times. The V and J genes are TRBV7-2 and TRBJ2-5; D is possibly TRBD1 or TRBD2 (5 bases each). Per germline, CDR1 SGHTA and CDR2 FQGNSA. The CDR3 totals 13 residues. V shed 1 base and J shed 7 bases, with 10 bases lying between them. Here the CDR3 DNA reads TGTGCCAGCAGCTTAGTGACCGGGGCGACCCAGTACTTC. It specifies CASSLVTGATQYF.